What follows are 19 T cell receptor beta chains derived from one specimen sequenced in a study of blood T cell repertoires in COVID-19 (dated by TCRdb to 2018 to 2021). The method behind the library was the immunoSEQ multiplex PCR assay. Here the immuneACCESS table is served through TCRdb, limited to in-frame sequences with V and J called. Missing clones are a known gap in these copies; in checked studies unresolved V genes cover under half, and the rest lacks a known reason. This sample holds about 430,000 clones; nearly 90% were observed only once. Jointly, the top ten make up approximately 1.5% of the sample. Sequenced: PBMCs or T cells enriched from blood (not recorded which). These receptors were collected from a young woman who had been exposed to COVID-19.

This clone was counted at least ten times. In DNA form, the CDR3 reads TGTGCCAGCAGTGAAGTTCAGGCATCCAGCTCCTATAATTCACCCCTCCACTTT. Protein product: CASSEVQASSSYNSPLHF. The V call is TRBV2, the J call TRBJ1-6, with D unclear. From germline, CDR1 is SNHLY and CDR2 FYNNEI. CDR3 size: 18 residues. With 1 base removed from V and 0 bases from J, the gap between germline ends came to 13 bases.

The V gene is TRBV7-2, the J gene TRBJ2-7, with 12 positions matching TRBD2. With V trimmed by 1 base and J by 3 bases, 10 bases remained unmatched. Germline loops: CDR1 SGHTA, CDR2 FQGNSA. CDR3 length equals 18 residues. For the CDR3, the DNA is TGTGCCAGCAGCTTAGAACGACTAGCGGGGGCGCCCTACTACGAGCAGTACTTC. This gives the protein CASSLERLAGAPYYEQYF.

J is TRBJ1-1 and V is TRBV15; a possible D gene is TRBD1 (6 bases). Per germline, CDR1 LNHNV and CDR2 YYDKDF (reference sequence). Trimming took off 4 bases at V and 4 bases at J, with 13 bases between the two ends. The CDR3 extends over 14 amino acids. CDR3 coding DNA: TGTGCCACCAGCAAACCACAGGGATTCACTGAAGCTTTCTTT. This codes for CATSKPQGFTEAFF.

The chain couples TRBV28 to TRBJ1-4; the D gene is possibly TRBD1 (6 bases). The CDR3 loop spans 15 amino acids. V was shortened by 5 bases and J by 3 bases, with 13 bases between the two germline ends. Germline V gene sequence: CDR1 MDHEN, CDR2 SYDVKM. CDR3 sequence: CASSPVGGANEKLFF. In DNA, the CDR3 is TGTGCCAGCAGTCCCGTAGGGGGAGCTAATGAAAAACTGTTTTTT.

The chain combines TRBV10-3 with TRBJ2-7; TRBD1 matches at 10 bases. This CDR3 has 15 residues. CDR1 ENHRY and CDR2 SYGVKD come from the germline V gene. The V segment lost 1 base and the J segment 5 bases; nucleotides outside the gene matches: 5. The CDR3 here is CAISEWGTGVDEQYF. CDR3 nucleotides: TGTGCCATCAGTGAGTGGGGGACAGGGGTGGACGAGCAGTACTTC.

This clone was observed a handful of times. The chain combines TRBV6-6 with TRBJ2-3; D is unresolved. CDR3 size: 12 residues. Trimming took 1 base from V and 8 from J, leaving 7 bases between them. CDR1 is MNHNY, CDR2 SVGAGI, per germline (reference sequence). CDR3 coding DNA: TGTGCCAGCAGTTACTTAGGCGGTACGCAGTATTTT. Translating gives CASSYLGGTQYF.

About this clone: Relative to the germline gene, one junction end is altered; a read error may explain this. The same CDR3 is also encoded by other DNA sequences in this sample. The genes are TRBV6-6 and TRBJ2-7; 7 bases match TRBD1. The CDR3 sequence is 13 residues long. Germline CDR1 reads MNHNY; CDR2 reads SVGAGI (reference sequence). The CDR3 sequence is CASSGGQSYEQYF. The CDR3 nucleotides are TGTGCCAGCAGTGGGGGACAGTCCTACGAGCAATACTTC.

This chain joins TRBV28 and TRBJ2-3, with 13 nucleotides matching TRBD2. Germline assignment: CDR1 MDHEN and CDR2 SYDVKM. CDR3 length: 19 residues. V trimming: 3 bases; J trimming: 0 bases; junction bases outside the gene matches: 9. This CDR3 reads CASSFFSGLAGPSTDTQYF. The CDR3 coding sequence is TGTGCCAGCAGTTTCTTTTCGGGACTAGCGGGGCCTAGCACAGATACGCAGTATTTT.

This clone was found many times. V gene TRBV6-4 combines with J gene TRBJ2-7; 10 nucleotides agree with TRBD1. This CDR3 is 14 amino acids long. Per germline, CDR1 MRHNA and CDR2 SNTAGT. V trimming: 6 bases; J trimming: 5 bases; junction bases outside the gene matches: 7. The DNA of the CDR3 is TGTGCCAGCAGCCCCGGGACAGGGGTGCACGAGCAGTACTTC. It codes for CASSPGTGVHEQYF.

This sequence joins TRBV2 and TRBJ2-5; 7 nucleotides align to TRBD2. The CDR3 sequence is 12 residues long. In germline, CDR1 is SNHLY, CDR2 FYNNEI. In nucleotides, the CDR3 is TGTGTCCCCAGCGGGGACCAAGAGACCCAGTACTTC. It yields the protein CVPSGDQETQYF.

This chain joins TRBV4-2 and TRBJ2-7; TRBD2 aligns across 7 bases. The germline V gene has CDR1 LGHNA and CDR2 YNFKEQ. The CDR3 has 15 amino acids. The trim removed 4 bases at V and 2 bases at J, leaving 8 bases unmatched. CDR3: CASSPLAGVAYEQYF. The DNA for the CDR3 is TGTGCCAGCAGCCCCCTTGCGGGAGTCGCCTACGAGCAGTACTTC.

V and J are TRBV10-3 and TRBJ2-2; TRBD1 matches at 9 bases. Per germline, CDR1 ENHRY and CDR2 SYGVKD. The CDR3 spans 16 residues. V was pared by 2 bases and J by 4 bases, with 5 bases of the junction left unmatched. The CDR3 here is CAISEPGQGLTGELFF. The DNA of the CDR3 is TGTGCCATCAGTGAGCCGGGACAGGGACTCACCGGGGAGCTGTTTTTT.

CDR3 in amino acids: CASSREWWIGSPLHF. The DNA of the CDR3 is TGTGCCAGCAGCCGGGAGTGGTGGATCGGTTCACCCCTCCACTTT. V gene TRBV21-1 combines with J gene TRBJ1-6. TRBV21-1 is designated a pseudogene. This CDR3 comprises 15 residues.

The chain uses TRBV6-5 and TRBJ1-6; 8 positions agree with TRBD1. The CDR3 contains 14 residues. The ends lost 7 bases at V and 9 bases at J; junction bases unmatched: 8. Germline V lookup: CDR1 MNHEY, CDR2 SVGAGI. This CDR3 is CASNNRGDGSPLHF. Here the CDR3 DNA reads TGTGCCAGCAACAACAGGGGGGACGGTTCACCCCTCCACTTT.

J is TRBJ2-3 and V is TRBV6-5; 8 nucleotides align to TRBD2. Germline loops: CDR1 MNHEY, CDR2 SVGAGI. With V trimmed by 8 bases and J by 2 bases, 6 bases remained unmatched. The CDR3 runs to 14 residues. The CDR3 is CASGREVFTDTQYF. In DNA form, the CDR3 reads TGTGCCAGCGGGCGGGAGGTCTTCACAGATACGCAGTATTTT.

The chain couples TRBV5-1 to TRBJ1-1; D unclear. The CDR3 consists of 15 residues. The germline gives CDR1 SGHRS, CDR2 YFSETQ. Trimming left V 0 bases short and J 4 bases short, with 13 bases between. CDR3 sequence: CASSLVGGSSTEAFF. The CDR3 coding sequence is TGCGCCAGCAGCTTGGTCGGAGGGTCAAGCACTGAAGCTTTCTTT.

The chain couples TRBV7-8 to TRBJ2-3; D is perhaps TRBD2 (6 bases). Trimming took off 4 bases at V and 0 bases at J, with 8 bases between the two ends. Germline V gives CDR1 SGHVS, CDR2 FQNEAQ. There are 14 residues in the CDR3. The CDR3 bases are TGTGCCAGCAGCTCGGGGACTAGCACAGATACGCAGTATTTT. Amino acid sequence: CASSSGTSTDTQYF.

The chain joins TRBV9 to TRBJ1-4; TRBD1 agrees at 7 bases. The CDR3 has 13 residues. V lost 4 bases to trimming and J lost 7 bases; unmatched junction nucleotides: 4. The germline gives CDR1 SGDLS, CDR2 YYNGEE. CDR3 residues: CASSPTGSEKLFF. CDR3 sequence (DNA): TGTGCCAGCAGCCCGACAGGGAGTGAAAAACTGTTTTTT.

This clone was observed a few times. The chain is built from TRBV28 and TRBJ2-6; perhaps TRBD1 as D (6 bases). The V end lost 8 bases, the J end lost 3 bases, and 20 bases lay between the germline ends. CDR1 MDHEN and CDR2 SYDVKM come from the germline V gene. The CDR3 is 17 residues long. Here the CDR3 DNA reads TGTGCCAGCGGGTCTTTAACCAGGGGAAATGGGGCCAACGTCCTGACTTTC. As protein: CASGSLTRGNGANVLTF.